This TCR beta chain was sequenced for a study of blood T cell repertoires in COVID-19. Looking at the study overall: COVID-19 samples collected from the United States, Italy and Spain covered acute and convalescent phases. The cDNA or gDNA used as material had been derived from T cells, B-cell-depleted T cells, or PBMCs.

This clone showed up just a few times. As handled by the study authors: Reference gene primers were amplified, and this amplification served to estimate nucleated cell counts. Using immunoSEQ multiplex PCR, the repertoire was profiled, and TCRdb retains in-frame clones only, with some absent. The V and J calls and the clone size are those of that table, but D and trimming were determined from the DNA. The sample lists approximately 110,000 clones, 81% seen once, with about 40% in the top ten. Looked up from germline, CDR1 is MNHNY and CDR2 is SVGAGI (reference sequence). This CDR3 region has 13 residues. V shed 6 bases and J shed 3 bases, with 12 bases lying between them.

This clonotype originated in a man at least 80 years old with acute or convalescent COVID-19. The chain employs TRBV6-6 and TRBJ2-7, with a weak D call TRBD2 (5 bases). The sample taken for sequencing was peripheral blood. The CDR3 nucleotides read TGTGCCAGCAGGGAGGAGTTGGGCTACGAGCAGTACTTC. It encodes CASREELGYEQYF.